This TCR beta chain is from a study of blood T cell repertoires in COVID-19. In the source study's methods: Amplification from reference gene primers served as the basis for estimated nucleated cell counts. Data came from immunoSEQ multiplex PCR; TCRdb stores just in-frame clones and leaves some out. That table furnishes V, J and clone size, whereas the DNA furnished D and trimming. The data contain 40,000 or so clones, almost 90% of them seen just once; the ten biggest clones take up approximately 3%. The CDR3 runs to 14 residues. The V and J ends lost 5 bases and 13 bases respectively, with 18 bases between them. Germline V gene data show CDR1 as MNHEY and CDR2 as SMNVEV (reference sequence).

The chain carries TRBV27 and TRBJ1-6, with a tentative D call TRBD1 (6 bases). The receptor's source is a man aged 45-65 years with active COVID-19. Sample: peripheral blood. The CDR3 reads CASSTGQGIVPLHF. CDR3 DNA: TGTGCCAGCAGTACGGGACAAGGGATCGTTCCCCTCCACTTT.